The 3 T cell receptor beta chains listed next were all sequenced from one sample in a study of CD8 T cells in Susac syndrome. With random hexamers, reverse transcription was performed on about 0.45 to 1 ug of RNA. TCRdb processed the immunoSEQ multiplex PCR reads anew with MiXCR; each CDR3 protein has one entry. Altogether 130,000 or so distinct CDR3 sequences are present, 75% to 90% being singletons, with the ten largest covering approximately 0.51%. The sequenced sample was CD8+ T cells from PBMCs. Receptors originate from a human donor with multiple sclerosis.

This clonotype has only a few counts. CDR3 protein: CASSPNRVYEQYV. In nucleotides, the CDR3 is TGTGCCAGCAGTCCAAACAGAGTCTACGAGCAGTACGTC. V usage is TRBV6-1 and J usage is TRBJ2-7, with D unresolved. CDR1 and CDR2 from the germline V gene are MNHNS and SASEGT. Trimming cost V 5 bases and J 3 bases, with 11 bases left between them. The CDR3 has 13 amino acids.

This sequence joins TRBV5-6 and TRBJ1-5, with a weak D call TRBD1 (6 bases). Trimming removed 0 bases at V and 2 bases at J, with 12 bases between. This CDR3 region has 16 residues. Germline CDR1 reads SGHDT; CDR2 reads YYEEEE. The CDR3 DNA follows: TGTGCCAGCAGCTTGGCCCTGGCAGGGGGCAATCAGCCCCAGCATTTT. Its translation is CASSLALAGGNQPQHF. Supplemented by reference TRBV5-6 and TRBJ1-5, the full variable domain reads DAGVTQSPTHLIKTRGQQVTLRCSPKSGHDTVSWYQQALGQGPQFIFQYYEEEERQRGNFPDRFSGHQFPNYSSELNVNALLLGDSALYLCASSLALAGGNQPQHFGDGTRLSIL.

The chain employs TRBV6-5 and TRBJ1-1; TRBD1 agrees at 9 bases. Germline CDR1 reads MNHEY; CDR2 reads SVGAGI. The length of the CDR3 is 14 residues. With V trimmed by 2 bases and J by 6 bases, 4 bases remained unmatched. The CDR3 reads CASSYGQGFAEAFF. The DNA for the CDR3 is TGTGCCAGCAGTTACGGACAGGGGTTCGCTGAAGCTTTCTTT.